This T cell receptor beta chain was observed in a study of tumor-infiltrating lymphocytes in localized non-small cell lung cancer. Produced via immunoSEQ multiplex PCR; TCRdb's table is partial and in-frame only. The sample lists about 11,000 clones; approximately 86% were seen once. As to this clone: As yet, its antigen is unknown.

J gave up 2 bases and V 0 bases, and 6 bases lay outside the gene matches. Germline loops: CDR1 SNHLY, CDR2 FYNNEI. This CDR3 region has 17 residues. Findings and limits, study-wide: Tumors had more T cell infiltration than uninvolved lung, per TCRbeta sequencing and CD3 counts. Available tissue quantity limited TCR sequencing to a patient subset. Each assay used a separate piece of the same tissue.

The sequencing sample was made of uninvolved lung tissue not adjacent to the tumor. V usage is TRBV2 and J usage is TRBJ2-5; TRBD2 aligns across 10 bases. The clonotype was recovered from a human donor with non-small cell lung cancer. The CDR3 DNA follows: TGTGCCAGCAGTGAAGCGCTTGGACTAGCGGAGCAAGAGACCCAGTACTTC. Amino acids: CASSEALGLAEQETQYF.